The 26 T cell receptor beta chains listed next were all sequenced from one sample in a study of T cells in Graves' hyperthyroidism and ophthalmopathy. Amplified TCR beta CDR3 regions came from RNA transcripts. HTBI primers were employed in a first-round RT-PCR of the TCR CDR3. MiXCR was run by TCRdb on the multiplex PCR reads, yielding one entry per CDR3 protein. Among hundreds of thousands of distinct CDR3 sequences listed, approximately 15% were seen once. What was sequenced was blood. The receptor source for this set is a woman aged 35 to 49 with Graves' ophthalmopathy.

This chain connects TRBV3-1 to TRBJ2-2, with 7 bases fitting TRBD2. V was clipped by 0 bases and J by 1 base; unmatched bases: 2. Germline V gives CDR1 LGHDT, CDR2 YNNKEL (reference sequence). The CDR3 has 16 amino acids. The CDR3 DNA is TGTGCCAGCAGCCAAGAAGGGAGGGGGAACACCGGGGAGCTGTTTTTT. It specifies CASSQEGRGNTGELFF.

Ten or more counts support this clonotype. The CDR3 DNA is TGTGCCACCAGCCTAGAGCGGACTAGCGTAAGCGGGGAGCTGTTTTTT. Protein product: CATSLERTSVSGELFF. The chain recombines TRBV15 with TRBJ2-2; 9 bases agree with TRBD2. The V segment lost 5 bases and the J segment 7 bases; nucleotides outside the gene matches: 11. The CDR3 is 16 residues long. Germline V gene sequence: CDR1 LNHNV, CDR2 YYDKDF (reference sequence).

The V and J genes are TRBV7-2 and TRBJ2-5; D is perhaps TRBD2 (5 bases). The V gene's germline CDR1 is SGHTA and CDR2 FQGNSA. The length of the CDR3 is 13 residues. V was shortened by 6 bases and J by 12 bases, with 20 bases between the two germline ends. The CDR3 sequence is CASSPPHQTKKYF. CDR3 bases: TGTGCCAGCAGTCCTCCTCATCAGACTAAAAAGTACTTC.

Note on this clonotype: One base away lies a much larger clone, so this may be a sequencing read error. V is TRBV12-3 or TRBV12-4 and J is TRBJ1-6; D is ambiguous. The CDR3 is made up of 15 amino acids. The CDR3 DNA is TGTGCCAGCAGTCTCTCGATGAACTATAATCCACCCCTCCACTTT. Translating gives CASSLSMNYNPPLHF.

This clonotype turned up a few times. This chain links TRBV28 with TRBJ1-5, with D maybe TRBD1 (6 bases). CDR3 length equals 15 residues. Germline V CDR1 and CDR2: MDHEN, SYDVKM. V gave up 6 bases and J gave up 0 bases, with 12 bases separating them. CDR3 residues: CASSPGDYSNQPQHF. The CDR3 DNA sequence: TGTGCCAGCAGCCCAGGGGACTATAGCAATCAGCCCCAGCATTTT.

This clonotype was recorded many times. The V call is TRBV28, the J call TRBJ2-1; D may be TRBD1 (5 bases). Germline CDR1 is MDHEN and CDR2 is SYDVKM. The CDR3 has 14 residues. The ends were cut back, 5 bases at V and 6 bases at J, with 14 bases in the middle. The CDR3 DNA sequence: TGTGCCAGCAGTATGGCAGGGCAGATCAATGAGCAGTTCTTC. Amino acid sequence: CASSMAGQINEQFF.

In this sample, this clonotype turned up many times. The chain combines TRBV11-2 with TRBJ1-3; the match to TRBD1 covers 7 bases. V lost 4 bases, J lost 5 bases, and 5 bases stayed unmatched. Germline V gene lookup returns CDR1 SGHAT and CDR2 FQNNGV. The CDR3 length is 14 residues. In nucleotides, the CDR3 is TGTGCCAGCAGCTCGCCGGACAGGAGAAACACCATATATTTT. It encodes CASSSPDRRNTIYF.

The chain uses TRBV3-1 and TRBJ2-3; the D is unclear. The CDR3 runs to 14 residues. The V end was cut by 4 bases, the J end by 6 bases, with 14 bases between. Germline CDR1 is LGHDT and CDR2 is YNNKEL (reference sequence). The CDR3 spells CASSRIDFYDTQYF. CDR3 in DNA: TGTGCCAGCAGCCGGATTGACTTTTACGATACGCAGTATTTT.

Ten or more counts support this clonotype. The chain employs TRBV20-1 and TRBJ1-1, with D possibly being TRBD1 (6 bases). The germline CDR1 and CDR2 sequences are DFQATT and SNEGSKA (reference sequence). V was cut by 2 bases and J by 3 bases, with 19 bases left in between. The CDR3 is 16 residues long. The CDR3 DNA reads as TGCAGTGCTAGAAATCGGGCAGGGGCATACGACACTGAAGCTTTCTTT. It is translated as CSARNRAGAYDTEAFF.

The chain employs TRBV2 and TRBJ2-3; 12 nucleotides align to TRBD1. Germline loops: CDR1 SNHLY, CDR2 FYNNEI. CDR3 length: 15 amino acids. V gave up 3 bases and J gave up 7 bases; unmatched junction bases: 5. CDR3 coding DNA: TGTGCCAGCAGTGATACGGGACAGGGGGCTAATACGCAGTATTTT. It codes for CASSDTGQGANTQYF.

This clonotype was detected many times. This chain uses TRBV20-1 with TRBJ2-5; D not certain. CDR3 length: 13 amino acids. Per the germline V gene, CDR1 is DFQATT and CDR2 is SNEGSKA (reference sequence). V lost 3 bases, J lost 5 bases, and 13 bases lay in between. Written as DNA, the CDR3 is TGCAGTGCTAGTCAACCGATAGGGGAGACCCAGTACTTC. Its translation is CSASQPIGETQYF.

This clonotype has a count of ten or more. CDR3: CSATRQAYEQYF. The DNA of the CDR3 is TGCAGTGCCACGAGACAGGCCTACGAGCAGTACTTC. This chain connects TRBV20-1 to TRBJ2-7, with a tentative D call TRBD1 (6 bases). The germline V gene has CDR1 DFQATT and CDR2 SNEGSKA (reference sequence). V lost 6 bases and J 2 bases, leaving 11 bases between the germline ends. This CDR3 has 12 amino acids.

Written as DNA, the CDR3 is TGTGCCAGCCGGGACCGGGGGGGTACTAGCACAGATACGCAGTATTTT. This translates into CASRDRGGTSTDTQYF. This chain joins TRBV6-1 and TRBJ2-3, with TRBD2 matching 8 bases. V lost 8 bases to trimming and J lost 0 bases; unmatched junction nucleotides: 10. This CDR3 is 16 amino acids long. Germline CDR1 and CDR2: MNHNS and SASEGT.

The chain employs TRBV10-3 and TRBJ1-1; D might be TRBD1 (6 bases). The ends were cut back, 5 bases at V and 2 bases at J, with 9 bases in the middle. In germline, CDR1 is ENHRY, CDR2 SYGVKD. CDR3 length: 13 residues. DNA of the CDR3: TGTGCCATCAGTCAGGGGACCAACACTGAAGCTTTCTTT. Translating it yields CAISQGTNTEAFF.

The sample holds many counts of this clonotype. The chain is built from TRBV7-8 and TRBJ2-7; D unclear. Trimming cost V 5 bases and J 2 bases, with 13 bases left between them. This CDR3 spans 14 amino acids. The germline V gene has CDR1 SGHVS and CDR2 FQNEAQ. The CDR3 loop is CASSESPLAYEQYF. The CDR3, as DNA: TGTGCCAGCAGCGAGTCTCCGCTTGCCTACGAGCAGTACTTC.

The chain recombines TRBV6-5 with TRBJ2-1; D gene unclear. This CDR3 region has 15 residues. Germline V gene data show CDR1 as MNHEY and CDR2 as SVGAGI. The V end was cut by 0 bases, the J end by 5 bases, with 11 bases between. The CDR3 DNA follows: TGTGCCAGCAGTTACTCCCTTGACCCCGACAATGAGCAGTTCTTC. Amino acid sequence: CASSYSLDPDNEQFF.

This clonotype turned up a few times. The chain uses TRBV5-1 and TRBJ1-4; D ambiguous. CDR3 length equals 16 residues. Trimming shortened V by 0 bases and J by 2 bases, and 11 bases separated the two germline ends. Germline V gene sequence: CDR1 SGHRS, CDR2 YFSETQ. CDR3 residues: CASSLDSPRTNEKLFF. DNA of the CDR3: TGCGCCAGCAGCTTGGACAGCCCGCGGACTAATGAAAAACTGTTTTTT.

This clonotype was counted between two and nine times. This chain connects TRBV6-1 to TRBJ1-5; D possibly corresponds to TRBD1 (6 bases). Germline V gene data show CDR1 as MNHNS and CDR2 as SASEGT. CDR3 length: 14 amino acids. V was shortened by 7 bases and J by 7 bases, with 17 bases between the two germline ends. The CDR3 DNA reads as TGTGCCAGCAACCCAACAGGGCCGGGGCAGCCCCAGCATTTT. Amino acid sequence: CASNPTGPGQPQHF.

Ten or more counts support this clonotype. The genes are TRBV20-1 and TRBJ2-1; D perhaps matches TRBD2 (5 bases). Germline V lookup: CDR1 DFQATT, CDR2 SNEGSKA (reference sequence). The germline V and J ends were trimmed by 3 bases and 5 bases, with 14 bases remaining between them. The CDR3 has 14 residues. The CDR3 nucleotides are TGCAGTGCTAGGACCTTTTTCGGGAACAATGAGCAGTTCTTC. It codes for CSARTFFGNNEQFF.

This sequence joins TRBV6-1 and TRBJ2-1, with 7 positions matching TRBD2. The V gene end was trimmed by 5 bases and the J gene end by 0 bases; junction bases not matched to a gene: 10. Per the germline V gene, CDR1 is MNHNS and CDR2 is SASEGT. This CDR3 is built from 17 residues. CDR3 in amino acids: CASSQIAGPSSYNEQFF. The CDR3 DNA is TGTGCCAGCAGTCAAATAGCGGGCCCGAGCTCCTACAATGAGCAGTTCTTC.

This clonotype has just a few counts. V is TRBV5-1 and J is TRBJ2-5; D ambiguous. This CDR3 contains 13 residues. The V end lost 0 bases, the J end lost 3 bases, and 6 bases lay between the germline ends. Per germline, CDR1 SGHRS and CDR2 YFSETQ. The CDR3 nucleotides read TGCGCCAGCAGCTTGGCCAAGGAAGAGACCCAGTACTTC. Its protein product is CASSLAKEETQYF.

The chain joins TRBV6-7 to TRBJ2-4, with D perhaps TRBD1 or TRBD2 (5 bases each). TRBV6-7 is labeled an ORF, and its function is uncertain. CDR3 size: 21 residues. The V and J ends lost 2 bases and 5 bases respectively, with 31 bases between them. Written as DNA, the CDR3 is TGTGCCAGCAGTTACGGCCCTCTCGGGGACGAGGACAAGATTCTACAAAACATTCAGTACTTC. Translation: CASSYGPLGDEDKILQNIQYF.

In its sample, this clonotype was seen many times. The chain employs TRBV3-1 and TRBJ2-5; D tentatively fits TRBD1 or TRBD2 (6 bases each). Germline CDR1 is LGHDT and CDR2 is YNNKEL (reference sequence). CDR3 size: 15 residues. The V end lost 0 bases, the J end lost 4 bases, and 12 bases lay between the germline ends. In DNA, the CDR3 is TGTGCCAGCAGCCAAGATTCAGGGGAGGCAGAGACCCAGTACTTC. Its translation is CASSQDSGEAETQYF.

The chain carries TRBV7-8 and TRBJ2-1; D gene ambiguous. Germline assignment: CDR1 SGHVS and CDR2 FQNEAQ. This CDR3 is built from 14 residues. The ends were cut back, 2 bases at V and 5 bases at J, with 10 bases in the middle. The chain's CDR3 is CASSLRVGDNEQFF. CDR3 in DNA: TGTGCCAGCAGCTTAAGGGTAGGCGACAATGAGCAGTTCTTC.

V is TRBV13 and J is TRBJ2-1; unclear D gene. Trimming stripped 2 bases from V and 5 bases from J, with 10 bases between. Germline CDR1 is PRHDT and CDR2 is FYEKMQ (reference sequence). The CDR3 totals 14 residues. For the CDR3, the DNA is TGTGCCAGCAGCTTAAGAGCAAGTCACAATGAGCAGTTCTTC. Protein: CASSLRASHNEQFF.

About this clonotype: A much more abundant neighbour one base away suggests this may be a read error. The CDR3 sequence is CASSPRGGLYNEQFF. The CDR3 nucleotides are TGTGCCAGCAGCCCTCGCGGGGGGCTTTACAATGAGCAGTTCTTC. The chain has TRBV7-8 and TRBJ2-1; 8 bases map to TRBD2. The CDR3 length is 15 residues. Germline loops: CDR1 SGHVS, CDR2 FQNEAQ. With V trimmed by 5 bases and J by 4 bases, 7 bases remained unmatched.